A single sample is the source of the 12 T cell receptor beta chains below, sequenced in a study of T cell repertoires in cytomegalovirus infection. TCRdb re-derived calls from the reads in MiXCR, one entry per CDR3 protein. The table records about 300,000 distinct CDR3 sequences, approximately 10% of them present only once. The sequencing input was PBMCs. These receptors came from a human donor in good health (CMV status not recorded). Some clones in this sample may be carry-over from other donors' samples.

The genes are TRBV20-1 and TRBJ2-1; the match to TRBD2 covers 7 bases. V gave up 6 bases and J gave up 5 bases; unmatched junction bases: 7. CDR1 is DFQATT and CDR2 is SNEGSKA in the germline V gene (reference sequence). The CDR3 runs 13 residues. CDR3 in amino acids: CSAKGRGDNEQFF. In DNA, the CDR3 is TGCAGTGCCAAGGGACGGGGGGACAATGAGCAGTTCTTC.

This clonotype was detected a few times. The chain employs TRBV13 and TRBJ2-3; TRBD1 is a possible D gene (7 bases). Trimming removed 5 bases at V and 3 bases at J, with 21 bases between. Germline CDR1 PRHDT, CDR2 FYEKMQ (reference sequence). The CDR3 has 17 amino acids. This CDR3 reads CASSPPDPTGRTDTQYF. The DNA for the CDR3 is TGTGCCAGCAGCCCACCCGATCCGACAGGGAGGACAGATACGCAGTATTTT. Together with reference TRBV13 and TRBJ2-3, the CDR3 gives the full variable domain: AAGVIQSPRHLIKEKRETATLKCYPIPRHDTVYWYQQGPGQDPQFLISFYEKMQSDKGSIPDRFSAQQFSDYHSELNMSSLELGDSALYFCASSPPDPTGRTDTQYFGPGTRLTVL.

Of note for this clonotype: With a much larger clone just one base away, this may be a read error. As DNA, the CDR3 is TGCAGTGCCTCTCCCTGGGGGGAATCTGGGGCCAACATCCTGACTTTC. The encoded protein is CSASPWGESGANILTF. The chain recombines TRBV20-1 with TRBJ2-6; TRBD2 might be the D (6 bases). The CDR3 sequence is 16 residues long. In germline, CDR1 is DFQATT, CDR2 SNEGSKA (reference sequence).

Only a few counts were recorded for this clonotype. The chain joins TRBV14 to TRBJ2-5, with 11 bases fitting TRBD2. The CDR3 is 16 residues long. The V and J ends lost 4 bases and 7 bases, in that order; junction bases with no gene match: 11. In germline, CDR1 is SGHDN, CDR2 FVKESK. DNA of the CDR3: TGTGCCAGCAGCCCAGGGACTAGCGGCCTTAGCGGGACCCAGTACTTC. Translated, it gives CASSPGTSGLSGTQYF.

This clonotype was counted a few times. The chain carries TRBV23-1 and TRBJ2-2, with D perhaps matching TRBD1 (5 bases). TRBV23-1 qualifies as an ORF whose function is uncertain. The CDR3 is 12 amino acids. V lost 10 bases to trimming and J lost 6 bases, with 12 bases between them. The CDR3 here is CATIRGAGELFF. Written as DNA, the CDR3 is TGCGCCACCATAAGGGGCGCCGGGGAGCTGTTTTTT.

This clonotype was detected ten times or more. The CDR3 DNA follows: TGCAGCGTGGACATCCGGGACAGAACAGATACGCAGTATTTT. It codes for CSVDIRDRTDTQYF. This chain links TRBV29-1 with TRBJ2-3; 7 bases map to TRBD1. The germline V gene encodes CDR1 SQVTM and CDR2 ANQGSEA. The V and J ends lost 6 bases and 3 bases, in that order; junction bases with no gene match: 9. This CDR3 contains 14 residues.

The V call is TRBV9, the J call TRBJ1-1; 8 positions match TRBD1. There are 16 residues in the CDR3. Germline CDR1 reads SGDLS; CDR2 reads YYNGEE. The V gene end was trimmed by 2 bases and the J gene end by 0 bases; junction bases not matched to a gene: 6. Here the CDR3 reads CASSVTGGPLNTEAFF. The CDR3 nucleotides read TGTGCCAGCAGCGTTACAGGGGGACCATTGAACACTGAAGCTTTCTTT.

About this clonotype itself: Possible read error: a much larger clone is one base away. CDR3 sequence: CASKKRRGGNEQFF. In DNA form, the CDR3 reads TGTGCCAGCAAAAAACGGCGGGGGGGGAATGAGCAGTTCTTC. This chain joins TRBV6-2 or TRBV6-3 and TRBJ2-1, with TRBD2 matching 9 bases. CDR1 is MNHEY and CDR2 is SVGEGT in the germline V gene. This CDR3 has 14 residues. Trimming cost V 7 bases and J 7 bases; bases outside gene matches: 8.

In this sample, this clonotype turned up many times. The chain uses TRBV28 and TRBJ1-1; TRBD1 matches at 10 bases. The CDR3 loop spans 13 amino acids. Germline-derived CDR1 and CDR2 are MDHEN and SYDVKM. Unmatched junction bases numbered 7, after V lost 7 bases and J lost 8 bases. As DNA, the CDR3 is TGTGCCAGCATTCCGCGACAGGGGGCGGAAGCTTTCTTT. Amino acid sequence: CASIPRQGAEAFF.

At least ten counts were recorded for this clonotype. The chain couples TRBV10-2 to TRBJ2-5; D gene ambiguous. CDR3 length: 10 residues. V was clipped by 8 bases and J by 3 bases, with 4 bases between them. The germline CDR1 and CDR2 sequences are WSHSY and SAAADI. The CDR3 DNA is TGCGCCAGCGGAGAAGAGACCCAGTACTTC. Its translation is CASGEETQYF.

This clonotype was seen repeatedly, ten times or more. The chain recombines TRBV28 with TRBJ2-6; D is uncertain. V lost 7 bases to trimming and J lost 1 base, with 14 bases between them. The CDR3 loop spans 16 amino acids. Germline assignment: CDR1 MDHEN and CDR2 SYDVKM. The CDR3 is CASTSPSGSGANVLTF. CDR3 nucleotide sequence: TGTGCCAGCACCTCCCCTTCCGGGTCTGGGGCCAACGTCCTGACTTTC.

This clonotype was counted a single time. The chain combines TRBV4-2 with TRBJ2-3; D gene uncertain. Germline V gene lookup returns CDR1 LGHNA and CDR2 YNFKEQ. Trimming took 0 bases from V and 2 from J, leaving 12 bases between them. CDR3 length: 16 residues. CDR3 in amino acids: CASSQDRRQLTDTQYF. The DNA of the CDR3 is TGTGCCAGCAGCCAAGACCGAAGGCAGCTCACAGATACGCAGTATTTT.